The sequence of this T cell receptor (beta chain) was determined in a study of tumor and adjacent non-tumor tissue in lung cancer. TCRbeta libraries were built with three rounds of nested PCR, modified from ARM-PCR. TCRdb reprocessed the multiplex PCR reads with MiXCR, giving one entry per CDR3 protein. The data hold about 75,000 distinct CDR3 sequences, with under 80% observed a single time. From germline, CDR1 is ENHRY and CDR2 SYGVKD. This CDR3 contains 13 residues. This sample's RNA came from whole unsorted tissue. Comments on this clonotype: At one end, the junction sequence differs from germline, possibly due to a read error.

This receptor was taken from a woman in her forties or fifties with non-small cell lung cancer. The V and J genes are TRBV10-3 and TRBJ2-2; TRBD2 is a possible D gene (5 bases). The sequenced sample consisted of lung tumor tissue. The CDR3 is CAIGGPDTGELFF. As DNA, the CDR3 is TGTGCCATCGGTGGGCCTGACACCGGGGAGCTGTTTTTC.